The next 25 T cell receptor beta chains were all read from a single sample in a study of T cell responses to AZD1222 COVID-19 vaccine. Some clones are missing from TCRdb's copy, which holds only in-frame ones; the method was immunoSEQ multiplex PCR. The repertoire includes 95,000 to 150,000 clones, around 89% of them detected once, and under 3.5% sits in the top ten. Sequenced material: peripheral blood, taken on day 0 of AZD1222 vaccination. The origin of the receptors is an adult in good health.

This chain uses TRBV30 with TRBJ1-5; no reliable D call. Trimming stripped 2 bases from V and 1 base from J, with 15 bases between. The CDR3 totals 16 residues. Germline lookup yields CDR1 GTSNPN and CDR2 SVGIG (reference sequence). The CDR3 DNA reads as TGTGCCTGGAGTACCACTCGGGCAGGCAGCAATCAGCCCCAGCATTTT. It translates to CAWSTTRAGSNQPQHF.

The CDR3 DNA reads as TGTGCCAGCAGCCCACAACCAGGGGCGCGGGGCTACACCTTC. Translation gives CASSPQPGARGYTF. The chain is built from TRBV7-2 and TRBJ1-2; TRBD1 is a possible D gene (6 bases). The CDR3 runs to 14 residues. V was cut by 5 bases and J by 8 bases, with 18 bases left in between. Per the germline V gene, CDR1 is SGHTA and CDR2 is FQGNSA.

This rearrangement joins TRBV7-6 to TRBJ2-2; D may match TRBD1 or TRBD2 (5 bases each). Per the germline V gene, CDR1 is SGHVS and CDR2 is FNYEAQ. V was trimmed by 5 bases and J by 6 bases, leaving 13 bases between them. The CDR3 totals 14 residues. CDR3 region: CASSHLGPAGELFF. The CDR3 DNA follows: TGTGCCAGCAGCCACCTGGGACCGGCCGGGGAGCTGTTTTTT.

This chain joins TRBV5-8 and TRBJ1-2, with TRBD1 matching over 11 bases. This CDR3 is built from 18 residues. The V gene end was trimmed by 0 bases and the J gene end by 7 bases; junction bases not matched to a gene: 14. CDR1 SGHTS and CDR2 YDEGEE come from the germline V gene. CDR3 DNA: TGTGCCAGCAGCTTGGAGGATCGGTTCCGGACAGGGGGCCTTGGCTACACCTTC. Translating it yields CASSLEDRFRTGGLGYTF.

This clone was seen a handful of times. The V and J genes are TRBV7-2 and TRBJ2-1; tentatively, D is TRBD1 (6 bases). V was shortened by 5 bases and J by 9 bases, with 14 bases between the two germline ends. CDR1 and CDR2 from the germline V gene are SGHTA and FQGNSA. CDR3 length: 13 residues. The CDR3 bases are TGTGCCAGCAGCCCTATGAGGGGGAGTGAGCAGTTCTTC. Amino acids: CASSPMRGSEQFF.

This chain uses TRBV7-9 with TRBJ1-4; 9 bases map to TRBD1. Per germline, CDR1 SEHNR and CDR2 FQNEAQ (reference sequence). J gave up 6 bases and V 5 bases, and 4 bases lay outside the gene matches. This CDR3 is built from 14 residues. The DNA of the CDR3 is TGTGCCAGCAGCCGGGACAGGGAAGATGAAAAACTGTTTTTT. This translates into CASSRDREDEKLFF.

The rearrangement uses TRBV19 and TRBJ2-7, with 7 bases matching TRBD1. This CDR3 spans 17 amino acids. In germline, CDR1 is LNHDA, CDR2 SQIVND (reference sequence). J was trimmed by 2 bases and V by 5 bases; bases with no gene match: 15. The CDR3 protein is CASSHSLRGLPPYEQYF. The CDR3 nucleotides are TGTGCCAGTAGTCACTCCCTAAGGGGGCTCCCCCCCTACGAGCAGTACTTC.

The V call is TRBV5-1, the J call TRBJ1-1; 8 nucleotides align to TRBD1. This CDR3 has 14 residues. Germline CDR1 reads SGHRS; CDR2 reads YFSETQ. V trimming: 3 bases; J trimming: 11 bases; junction bases outside the gene matches: 12. The CDR3 region is CASSYDATTGGAFF. The CDR3 region has the DNA TGCGCCAGCAGCTACGATGCTACCACAGGGGGGGCTTTCTTT.

This chain uses TRBV18 with TRBJ2-5; 8 bases are a match to TRBD1. J gave up 4 bases and V 2 bases, and 3 bases lay outside the gene matches. The CDR3 has 14 amino acids. The V gene's germline CDR1 is KGHSH and CDR2 LQKENI. DNA of the CDR3: TGTGCCAGCTCACCAACAGGGGGAGGAGAGACCCAGTACTTC. Translated, it gives CASSPTGGGETQYF.

The chain recombines TRBV6-4 with TRBJ1-6; D is unresolved. Per the germline V gene, CDR1 is MRHNA and CDR2 is SNTAGT. This CDR3 has 17 residues. The V end was cut by 2 bases, the J end by 0 bases, with 11 bases between. The CDR3 loop is CASSDPPVSSYNSPLHF. Written as DNA, the CDR3 is TGTGCCAGCAGTGACCCCCCGGTTAGCTCCTATAATTCACCCCTCCACTTT.

The chain combines TRBV27 with TRBJ2-7; D could derive from TRBD1 or TRBD2 (5 bases each). CDR3 length: 15 amino acids. Trimming took off 6 bases at V and 0 bases at J, with 15 bases between the two ends. Germline values: CDR1 MNHEY, CDR2 SMNVEV (reference sequence). The CDR3 DNA follows: TGTGCCAGCAGGAGAGGGGCCACAAACTCCTACGAGCAGTACTTC. It yields the protein CASRRGATNSYEQYF.

This chain uses TRBV4-3 with TRBJ2-2; D is unresolved. CDR1 is LGHNA, CDR2 YSLEER, per germline. The germline V and J ends were trimmed by 8 bases and 1 base, with 14 bases remaining between them. The CDR3 extends over 15 amino acids. Here the CDR3 reads CASSEYWENTGELFF. The CDR3 DNA sequence: TGCGCCAGCTCCGAGTACTGGGAGAACACCGGGGAGCTGTTTTTT.

V gene TRBV5-1 combines with J gene TRBJ1-1, with TRBD1 matching 7 bases. Germline-derived CDR1 and CDR2 are SGHRS and YFSETQ. The CDR3 has 13 residues. Losses at the gene ends were 4 bases for V and 1 base for J; bases not matched to a gene: 1. CDR3 sequence reads: CASSQGGNTEAFF. In nucleotides, the CDR3 is TGCGCCAGCAGCCAGGGGGGGAACACTGAAGCTTTCTTT.

In this sample, this clone turned up once. The chain uses TRBV18 and TRBJ2-5; 9 nucleotides match TRBD2. This CDR3 region has 14 residues. Germline CDR1 KGHSH, CDR2 LQKENI. Germline trimming cut 3 bases from V and 5 bases from J; bases unmatched to any gene: 4. CDR3 residues: CASSPTSGLETQYF. CDR3 coding DNA: TGTGCCAGCTCACCGACTAGCGGCTTGGAGACCCAGTACTTC. The whole variable domain, filled in from reference TRBV18 and TRBJ2-5, reads NAGVMQNPRHLVRRRGQEARLRCSPMKGHSHVYWYRQLPEEGLKFMVYLQKENIIDESGMPKERFSAEFPKEGPSILRIQQVVRGDSAAYFCASSPTSGLETQYFGPGTRLLVL.

The chain carries TRBV29-1 and TRBJ1-5; 10 bases map to TRBD1. The CDR3 runs 14 residues. Germline values: CDR1 SQVTM, CDR2 ANQGSEA. The junction had 6 bases not matched to a gene; V was cut back by 6 bases and J by 4 bases. This chain's CDR3 is CSVAGTGANQPQHF. CDR3 DNA sequence: TGCAGCGTCGCCGGGACAGGGGCGAATCAGCCCCAGCATTTT.

The rearrangement links TRBV7-8 to TRBJ1-3, with 9 bases lining up with TRBD1. In germline, CDR1 is SGHVS, CDR2 FQNEAQ. The length of the CDR3 is 16 residues. V shed 0 bases, J shed 4 bases, and the junction held 4 bases outside the gene matches. This chain's CDR3 is CASSLAGTGRGNTIYF. DNA for the CDR3: TGTGCCAGCAGCTTAGCAGGGACAGGGCGAGGAAACACCATATATTTT.

The CDR3 sequence is CASSLDSRGRAYEQYF. The CDR3 coding sequence is TGTGCCAGCAGCTTAGACTCCCGCGGGCGAGCCTACGAGCAGTACTTC. V is TRBV11-2 and J is TRBJ2-7, with D perhaps TRBD2 (5 bases). V was pared by 0 bases and J by 2 bases, with 14 bases between. The CDR3 totals 16 residues. Germline V lookup: CDR1 SGHAT, CDR2 FQNNGV.

The CDR3, as DNA: TGCGCCAGCAGCCGCGGACAAGTCCACGAGCAGTACTTC. Its protein product is CASSRGQVHEQYF. This chain connects TRBV5-1 to TRBJ2-7; tentatively, D is TRBD1 (5 bases). The CDR3 spans 13 residues. V lost 4 bases and J 5 bases, leaving 13 bases between the germline ends. Germline V gene sequence: CDR1 SGHRS, CDR2 YFSETQ.

The chain joins TRBV10-3 to TRBJ2-2; 12 positions agree with TRBD2. V lost 4 bases, J lost 8 bases, and 5 bases stayed unmatched. Germline V gene sequence: CDR1 ENHRY, CDR2 SYGVKD. The CDR3 runs to 15 residues. CDR3 sequence reads: CAISATSGSAGELFF. The DNA of the CDR3 is TGTGCCATCAGTGCGACTAGCGGGAGTGCTGGGGAGCTGTTTTTT.

The chain couples TRBV7-9 to TRBJ2-1; 10 bases are a match to TRBD2. Per germline, CDR1 SEHNR and CDR2 FQNEAQ (reference sequence). The CDR3 consists of 13 residues. After removal of 11 bases from V and 11 bases from J, the junction contained 12 bases not matched to a gene. CDR3 loop: CAGLGPSGSQQFF. The DNA for the CDR3 is TGTGCCGGACTCGGCCCTAGCGGGAGCCAGCAGTTCTTC. The variable domain in full, completed from reference TRBV7-9 and TRBJ2-1, reads DTGVSQNPRHKITKRGQNVTFRCDPISEHNRLYWYRQTLGQGPEFLTYFQNEAQLEKSRLLSDRFSAERPKGSFSTLEIQRTEQGDSAMYLCAGLGPSGSQQFFGPGTRLTVL.

The J gene is TRBJ2-1, the V gene TRBV3-1 (or the pseudogene TRBV3-2); tentatively, D is TRBD1 or TRBD2 (5 bases each). The CDR3 consists of 16 residues. Germline-derived CDR1 and CDR2 are LGHDT and YNNKEL (reference sequence). Trimming removed 5 bases from V and 6 bases from J, with 20 bases in between. The CDR3: CASSRRGRGTGNEQFF. The CDR3 bases are TGTGCCAGCAGCAGACGAGGTAGAGGGACGGGCAATGAGCAGTTCTTC.

The V call is TRBV12-3 or TRBV12-4, the J call TRBJ2-1; D is possibly TRBD2 (5 bases). The ends were cut back, 7 bases at V and 11 bases at J, with 12 bases in the middle. This CDR3 has 11 amino acids. CDR3 loop: CASIHRDQQFF. CDR3 nucleotides: TGTGCCAGCATCCACCGGGATCAGCAGTTCTTC.

To note about this clone: At one boundary the junction diverges from the germline segment, which might be a read error. The chain employs TRBV7-2 and TRBJ2-7; possible D gene TRBD1, 6 bases. The length of the CDR3 is 13 residues. CDR1 and CDR2 from the germline V gene are SGHTA and FQGNSA. CDR3 nucleotide sequence: TGTGCCAGCAGCTTAGAGCGAAGGGGACAACAAACGTTC. It yields the protein CASSLERRGQQTF.

The CDR3 here is CASSLGPPGGAEAFF. For the CDR3, the DNA is TGTGCCAGCAGCTTAGGGCCCCCGGGGGGGGCTGAAGCTTTCTTT. The J gene is TRBJ1-1, the V gene TRBV7-2; the D gene is possibly TRBD1 (5 bases). CDR1 is SGHTA, CDR2 FQGNSA, per germline. The CDR3 contains 15 residues. Trimming shortened V by 1 base and J by 6 bases, and 15 bases separated the two germline ends. The full variable domain, with the rest looked up from reference TRBV7-2 and TRBJ1-1, is GAGVSQSPSNKVTEKGKDVELRCDPISGHTALYWYRQSLGQGLEFLIYFQGNSAPDKSGLPSDRFSAERTGGSVSTLTIQRTQQEDSAVYLCASSLGPPGGAEAFFGQGTRLTVV.

The chain carries TRBV19 and TRBJ2-7, with D perhaps being TRBD1 or TRBD2 (5 bases each). Trimming took 3 bases from V and 2 from J, leaving 11 bases between them. Per the germline V gene, CDR1 is LNHDA and CDR2 is SQIVND (reference sequence). This CDR3 contains 14 residues. CDR3 sequence reads: CASSIWDGAYEQYF. CDR3 sequence (DNA): TGTGCCAGTAGTATCTGGGACGGAGCCTACGAGCAGTACTTC.